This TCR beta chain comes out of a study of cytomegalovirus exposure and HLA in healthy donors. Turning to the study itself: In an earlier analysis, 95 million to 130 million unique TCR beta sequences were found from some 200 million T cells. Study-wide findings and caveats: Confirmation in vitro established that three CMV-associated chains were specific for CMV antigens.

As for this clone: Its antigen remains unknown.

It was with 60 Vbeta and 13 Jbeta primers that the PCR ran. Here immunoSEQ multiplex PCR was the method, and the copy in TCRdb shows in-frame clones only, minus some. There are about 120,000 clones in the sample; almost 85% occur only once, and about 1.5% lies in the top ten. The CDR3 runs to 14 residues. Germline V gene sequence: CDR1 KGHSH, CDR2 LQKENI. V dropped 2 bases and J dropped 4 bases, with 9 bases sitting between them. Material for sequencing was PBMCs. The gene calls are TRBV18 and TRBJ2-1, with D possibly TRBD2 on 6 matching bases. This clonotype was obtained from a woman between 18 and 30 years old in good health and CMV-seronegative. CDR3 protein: CASSPGGTYNEQFF. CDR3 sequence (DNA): TGTGCCAGCTCACCAGGGGGGACTTACAATGAGCAGTTCTTC.